A selection of T cell receptor beta chains follows, all from one sample in a study of control samples from healthy donors and cancer patients. Assay used: immunoSEQ multiplex PCR; TCRdb lists only in-frame clones, some missing. The table lists about 93,000 clones, about 85% of them singletons. The specimen was blood. Every receptor here comes from a woman in her 70s in good health. Each CDR3 is given with its conserved first and last residue. A D gene is named only where the DNA matches it firmly. A clone size is listed for some rows: how often the clone was seen (once, few, many), or a class if it is expanded.

D gene: NA
V gene: TRBV3-1/TRBV3-2
J gene: TRBJ1-2
clone size: NA
CDR3 DNA: TGTGCCAGCAGCCCAATTAATAACTATGGCTACACCTTC
CDR3 protein: CASSPINNYGYTF

D gene: NA
V gene: TRBV2
J gene: TRBJ1-1
clone size: NA
CDR3 DNA: TGTGCCAGCAGCGCCACCGTCGACACGGCCGACATGAACACTGAAGCTTTCTTT
CDR3 protein: CASSATVDTADMNTEAFF

D gene: TRBD1
V gene: TRBV5-6
J gene: TRBJ2-7
clone size: once
CDR3 DNA: TGTGCCAGCAGCTCGGATAGGACAGGGAGGATTTACGAGCAGTACTTC
CDR3 protein: CASSSDRTGRIYEQYF

D gene: NA
V gene: TRBV5-1
J gene: TRBJ1-2
clone size: NA
CDR3 DNA: TGCGCCAGCAGCGCATTAAGCACTAACTATGGCTACACCTTC
CDR3 protein: CASSALSTNYGYTF

D gene: NA
V gene: TRBV3-1/TRBV3-2
J gene: TRBJ2-3
clone size: NA
CDR3 DNA: TGTGCCAGCAGCCAAGAACACCAGCGGCTCACAGATACGCAGTATTTT
CDR3 protein: CASSQEHQRLTDTQYF

D gene: TRBD2
V gene: TRBV29-1
J gene: TRBJ2-7
clone size: NA
CDR3 DNA: TGCAGTACCCGGGGGGGGGTCGGCGGCTACGAGCAGTACTTC
CDR3 protein: CSTRGGVGGYEQYF

D gene: TRBD1
V gene: TRBV5-1
J gene: TRBJ1-2
clone size: NA
CDR3 DNA: TGCGCCAGCAGCTGGGGACAGCGTTGGGGTGGCTACACCTTC
CDR3 protein: CASSWGQRWGGYTF

D gene: NA
V gene: TRBV27
J gene: TRBJ1-1
clone size: NA
CDR3 DNA: TGTGCCAGCAGTTTGGAGGAGGGTGGGAACACTGAAGCTTTCTTT
CDR3 protein: CASSLEEGGNTEAFF

D gene: NA
V gene: TRBV2
J gene: TRBJ1-1
clone size: NA
CDR3 DNA: TGTGCCAGCCACAGGACAGTTGTTAACACTGAAGCTTTCTTT
CDR3 protein: CASHRTVVNTEAFF

D gene: TRBD1
V gene: TRBV12-3/TRBV12-4
J gene: TRBJ1-2
clone size: NA
CDR3 DNA: TGTGCCAGCAGGGGACAGGGGGGAGGCTACACCTTC
CDR3 protein: CASRGQGGGYTF

D gene: NA
V gene: TRBV7-2
J gene: TRBJ1-3
clone size: NA
CDR3 DNA: TGTGCCAGCAGCAAGGGGTCCTCTGGAAACACCATATATTTT
CDR3 protein: CASSKGSSGNTIYF

D gene: NA
V gene: TRBV15
J gene: TRBJ1-1
clone size: few
CDR3 DNA: TGTGCCACCAGCGGGGGACTTCGAGGCACTGAAGCTTTCTTT
CDR3 protein: CATSGGLRGTEAFF

D gene: TRBD1
V gene: TRBV28
J gene: TRBJ2-7
clone size: NA
CDR3 DNA: TGTGCCAGCACCTTAGGACAGGGTGGAGAGCAGTACTTC
CDR3 protein: CASTLGQGGEQYF

D gene: NA
V gene: TRBV6-5
J gene: TRBJ1-2
clone size: NA
CDR3 DNA: TGTGCCAGCACCGACAGTCTGGGAACTGTCTATGGCTACACCTTC
CDR3 protein: CASTDSLGTVYGYTF

D gene: TRBD2
V gene: TRBV7-9
J gene: TRBJ2-7
clone size: few
CDR3 DNA: TGTGCCAGCAGCTCCGATGACGGGAGGGCGCTTGAGCAGTACTTC
CDR3 protein: CASSSDDGRALEQYF

D gene: NA
V gene: TRBV7-9
J gene: TRBJ2-7
clone size: NA
CDR3 DNA: TGTGCCAGCAGCTTAACGATCAACTCCTACGAGCAGTACTTC
CDR3 protein: CASSLTINSYEQYF

D gene: NA
V gene: TRBV21-1
J gene: TRBJ1-5
clone size: NA
CDR3 DNA: TGTGCCAGCAGCAAATGGGGCACAGGGGTTCCCAATCAGCCCCAGCATTTT
CDR3 protein: CASSKWGTGVPNQPQHF

D gene: NA
V gene: TRBV5-4
J gene: TRBJ2-1
clone size: NA
CDR3 DNA: TGTGCCAGCAGCTTGATGGGGGCGGAGCAGTTCTTC
CDR3 protein: CASSLMGAEQFF

D gene: TRBD2
V gene: TRBV10-1
J gene: TRBJ2-1
clone size: NA
CDR3 DNA: TGCGCCAGCACCTCCGGACTAGCGGGGAATGAGCAGTTCTTC
CDR3 protein: CASTSGLAGNEQFF

D gene: NA
V gene: TRBV3-1/TRBV3-2
J gene: TRBJ1-1
clone size: NA
CDR3 DNA: TGTGCCAGCAGCCACTTGACAGGGAACACTGAAGCTTTCTTT
CDR3 protein: CASSHLTGNTEAFF

D gene: TRBD1
V gene: TRBV7-2
J gene: TRBJ1-2
clone size: NA
CDR3 DNA: TGTGCCAGCAGCCCCGACAGGGTGGGTCCCACCTTC
CDR3 protein: CASSPDRVGPTF

D gene: TRBD1
V gene: TRBV30
J gene: TRBJ1-2
clone size: NA
CDR3 DNA: TGTGCCTGGACCCCGACAGGGTTTGGCTACACCTTC
CDR3 protein: CAWTPTGFGYTF

D gene: NA
V gene: TRBV29-1
J gene: TRBJ2-2
clone size: NA
CDR3 DNA: TGCAGCGTTGGAAGCAGGGTGAACACCGGGGAGCTGTTTTTT
CDR3 protein: CSVGSRVNTGELFF

D gene: NA
V gene: TRBV11-2
J gene: TRBJ2-1
clone size: many
CDR3 DNA: TGTGCCAGCAGCTTACGCCGTCAAGTTTCTGAGGACAATGAGCAGTTCTTC
CDR3 protein: CASSLRRQVSEDNEQFF

D gene: TRBD2
V gene: TRBV3-1/TRBV3-2
J gene: TRBJ2-1
clone size: NA
CDR3 DNA: TGTGCCAGCAGCCCTAGCGCGGTCTCTAGCGGGAGGCCGAGCTCCTACAATGAGCAGTTCTTC
CDR3 protein: CASSPSAVSSGRPSSYNEQFF

D gene: NA
V gene: TRBV19
J gene: TRBJ2-2
clone size: NA
CDR3 DNA: TGTGCCAGTAGTATGAGGGGATCTAACACCGGGGAGCTGTTTTTT
CDR3 protein: CASSMRGSNTGELFF

D gene: NA
V gene: TRBV4-3
J gene: TRBJ1-1
clone size: NA
CDR3 DNA: TGCGCCAGCAGCCGCGGCGGGGGACTTAACACTGAAGCTTTCTTT
CDR3 protein: CASSRGGGLNTEAFF

D gene: NA
V gene: TRBV28
J gene: TRBJ1-5
clone size: NA
CDR3 DNA: TGTGCCAGCAGTTTTAAAGGGAGGCGCAATCAGCCCCAGCATTTT
CDR3 protein: CASSFKGRRNQPQHF

D gene: TRBD1
V gene: TRBV3-1/TRBV3-2
J gene: TRBJ2-1
clone size: NA
CDR3 DNA: TGTGCCAGCAGCCAGGGACAGGGGTTGGGAAATGAGCAGTTCTTC
CDR3 protein: CASSQGQGLGNEQFF

D gene: NA
V gene: TRBV5-5
J gene: TRBJ1-1
clone size: NA
CDR3 DNA: TGTGCCAGCAGCCTGGACAGCATGAACACTGAAGCTTTCTTT
CDR3 protein: CASSLDSMNTEAFF

D gene: NA
V gene: TRBV4-3
J gene: TRBJ1-4
clone size: NA
CDR3 DNA: TGCGCCAGCAGCCAAATCTTCCGGACCTTTAATGAAAAACTGTTTTTT
CDR3 protein: CASSQIFRTFNEKLFF

D gene: NA
V gene: TRBV3-1/TRBV3-2
J gene: TRBJ1-1
clone size: NA
CDR3 DNA: TGTGCCAGCAGCCGCAACTACAACACTGAAGCTTTCTTT
CDR3 protein: CASSRNYNTEAFF

D gene: TRBD2
V gene: TRBV7-9
J gene: TRBJ2-3
clone size: NA
CDR3 DNA: TGTGCCAGCAGCCCCGGGAGCGGGGGGGGAGATACGCAGTATTTT
CDR3 protein: CASSPGSGGGDTQYF

D gene: NA
V gene: TRBV21-1
J gene: TRBJ1-2
clone size: NA
CDR3 DNA: TGTGCCAGCAGCAATAGGTCGGCCGGAGACTACACCTTC
CDR3 protein: CASSNRSAGDYTF

D gene: NA
V gene: TRBV19
J gene: TRBJ1-1
clone size: NA
CDR3 DNA: TGTGCCAGTAGTATAGTTCCAGGGAAAAACACTGAAGCTTTCTTT
CDR3 protein: CASSIVPGKNTEAFF

D gene: NA
V gene: TRBV11-3
J gene: TRBJ2-1
clone size: NA
CDR3 DNA: TGTGCCAGCAGCCCTCGGACTCTGGGTGAGCAGTTCTTC
CDR3 protein: CASSPRTLGEQFF

D gene: NA
V gene: TRBV13
J gene: TRBJ2-7
clone size: NA
CDR3 DNA: TGTGCCAGCAGCACCCCGACATTCTCAAGAGACGAGCAGTACTTC
CDR3 protein: CASSTPTFSRDEQYF

D gene: TRBD1
V gene: TRBV19
J gene: TRBJ2-7
clone size: NA
CDR3 DNA: TGTGCCAGTAGTATCGGCGGGACAGGGGTAGCCGAGCAGTACTTC
CDR3 protein: CASSIGGTGVAEQYF

D gene: NA
V gene: TRBV19
J gene: TRBJ1-2
clone size: once
CDR3 DNA: TGTGCCAGTAGTATAGCTGACGGTGGCTACACCTTC
CDR3 protein: CASSIADGGYTF